Each of the 15 T cell receptor beta chains below was sequenced from the same sample in a study of human T cells and chemical hapten exposure. Via MiXCR, TCRdb re-called the RACE reads, giving one row per CDR3 protein. In the table there are about 45,000 distinct CDR3 sequences, less than 4.5% of which are singletons. The time point denotes: healthy volunteer bleed at 2 weeks. Blood, whole and unfractionated, served as the source for total RNA extraction. Sequenced input: whole blood. The receptors stem from a human donor in good health. Some clones in this sample may be carry-over from other donors' samples.

This chain connects TRBV4-1 to TRBJ1-1; D not resolved. Trimming removed 0 bases from V and 1 base from J, with 9 bases in between. This CDR3 contains 15 residues. Germline V CDR1 and CDR2: MGHRA, YSYEKL. CDR3 protein: CASSQEHSKNTEAFF. The CDR3 nucleotides are TGCGCCAGCAGCCAAGAACACAGTAAGAACACTGAAGCTTTCTTT.

This clonotype was picked up many times. The chain uses TRBV11-2 and TRBJ2-4; D is undetermined. Germline loops: CDR1 SGHAT, CDR2 FQNNGV. V was cut by 5 bases and J by 3 bases, with 11 bases left in between. This CDR3 has 14 amino acids. The CDR3 loop is CASSEERVKNIQYF. The CDR3 nucleotides read TGTGCCAGCAGCGAGGAGAGAGTCAAAAACATTCAGTACTTC.

A few counts support this clonotype. V usage is TRBV11-2 and J usage is TRBJ1-1, with unresolved D. Trimming pared 1 base from V and 8 bases from J, leaving 8 bases between. This CDR3 spans 12 amino acids. The germline V gene has CDR1 SGHAT and CDR2 FQNNGV. The CDR3 is CASSLAAREAFF. CDR3 nucleotides: TGTGCCAGCAGCTTAGCGGCGAGGGAAGCTTTCTTT.

The chain's CDR3 is CSVLGTTDTQYF. CDR3 nucleotide sequence: TGCAGCGTTCTCGGCACCACAGATACGCAGTATTTT. The chain employs TRBV29-1 and TRBJ2-3; the D is unclear. The CDR3 contains 12 residues. CDR1 is SQVTM, CDR2 ANQGSEA, per germline. V was trimmed by 5 bases and J by 2 bases, leaving 8 bases between them.

This clonotype was seen ten or more times. This chain joins TRBV12-3 or TRBV12-4 and TRBJ2-2; 8 bases map to TRBD1. The V gene end was trimmed by 6 bases and the J gene end by 4 bases; junction bases not matched to a gene: 7. The CDR3 spans 15 residues. The CDR3 bases are TGTGCCAGCAGCCCGGACAGGGAGAGCACCGGGGAGCTGTTTTTT. The encoded protein is CASSPDRESTGELFF.

This clonotype was detected only a few times. CDR3 DNA sequence: TGTGCCAGCAGTCCACCTAGCGGCCCACGCGAGCAGTACTTC. This encodes CASSPPSGPREQYF. The chain combines TRBV3-1 with TRBJ2-7; 7 bases map to TRBD2. This CDR3 comprises 14 residues. With V trimmed by 6 bases and J by 6 bases, 11 bases remained unmatched. Germline values: CDR1 LGHDT, CDR2 YNNKEL (reference sequence).

This clonotype was counted ten times or more. The chain carries TRBV7-9 and TRBJ2-1, with 7 bases fitting TRBD1. The junction had 13 bases not matched to a gene; V was cut back by 3 bases and J by 5 bases. Germline values: CDR1 SEHNR, CDR2 FQNEAQ (reference sequence). CDR3 length equals 17 residues. CDR3 loop: CASSLRGGAPGDNEQFF. In nucleotides, the CDR3 is TGTGCCAGCAGCTTGAGAGGGGGCGCCCCCGGGGACAATGAGCAGTTCTTC.

In this sample, this clonotype turned up many times. DNA of the CDR3: TGTGCCAGCAGTTGGGGTTTACAGCCCCAGCATTTT. Its protein is CASSWGLQPQHF. The chain employs TRBV12-3 or TRBV12-4 and TRBJ1-5; D is uncertain. CDR3 length: 12 amino acids. Deletions cut 4 bases from V and 7 bases from J, with 8 bases between.

This clonotype was counted ten times or more. This chain connects TRBV20-1 to TRBJ2-1; D is unclear. This CDR3 comprises 15 residues. V lost 6 bases and J 6 bases, leaving 21 bases between the germline ends. Germline values: CDR1 DFQATT, CDR2 SNEGSKA (reference sequence). The CDR3 is CSARILGSLVNEQFF. CDR3 nucleotide sequence: TGCAGTGCGCGAATCCTAGGTAGCCTGGTCAATGAGCAGTTCTTC.

This clonotype was counted at least ten times. The chain is built from TRBV7-9 and TRBJ2-5, with 13 bases that match TRBD2. Germline V gene data show CDR1 as SEHNR and CDR2 as FQNEAQ (reference sequence). With 4 bases clipped from V and 7 bases from J, the junction kept 6 bases outside the gene matches. The CDR3 extends over 15 amino acids. The CDR3 is CASSSGTSGAGTQYF. For the CDR3, the DNA is TGTGCCAGCAGCTCCGGGACTAGCGGGGCGGGGACCCAGTACTTC.

This clonotype was observed a few times. V gene TRBV2 combines with J gene TRBJ1-4; no clear D. This CDR3 contains 15 residues. V lost 0 bases to trimming and J lost 7 bases, with 12 bases between them. Germline V CDR1 and CDR2: SNHLY, FYNNEI. CDR3 DNA sequence: TGTGCCAGCAGTGAAGCTTTCGGCCTCTCTGAAAAACTGTTTTTT. Protein: CASSEAFGLSEKLFF.

This clonotype was detected many times. The chain links TRBV11-1 to TRBJ2-1; either TRBD1 or TRBD2 may fit D (6 bases each). V lost 3 bases, J lost 12 bases, and 18 bases lay in between. In germline, CDR1 is SGHAT, CDR2 FQDESV (reference sequence). This CDR3 has 14 residues. This chain's CDR3 is CASSFGVGGEWQFF. The CDR3 nucleotides are TGTGCCAGCAGCTTCGGGGTGGGGGGCGAGTGGCAGTTCTTC.

This clonotype was found many times. The rearrangement uses TRBV29-1 and TRBJ1-1; D unresolved. Germline V CDR1 and CDR2: SQVTM, ANQGSEA. This CDR3 region has 10 residues. Trimming shortened V by 7 bases and J by 6 bases, and 9 bases separated the two germline ends. CDR3 DNA: TGCAGCGGGGGTCCGGCTGAAGCTTTCTTT. Translated, it gives CSGGPAEAFF.

This clonotype has at least ten counts. This chain joins TRBV6-1 and TRBJ1-2; D gene unclear. Trimming pared 0 bases from V and 4 bases from J, leaving 12 bases between. Germline assignment: CDR1 MNHNS and CDR2 SASEGT. CDR3 size: 15 residues. This CDR3 reads CASSEAGRRGYGYTF. The CDR3 DNA follows: TGTGCCAGCAGTGAAGCGGGGAGGCGGGGCTATGGCTACACCTTC.

The chain combines TRBV28 with TRBJ2-5; 9 bases agree with TRBD2. CDR1 is MDHEN and CDR2 is SYDVKM in the germline V gene. The CDR3 length is 17 residues. V shed 5 bases, J shed 2 bases, and the junction held 12 bases outside the gene matches. In DNA, the CDR3 is TGTGCCAGCAGTGCCTACCAAGGACTAGCGAAGCAAGAGACCCAGTACTTC. Translating gives CASSAYQGLAKQETQYF.